The 17 T cell receptor beta chains below come from one sample, sequenced in a study of blood T cell repertoires in COVID-19. Assay: immunoSEQ multiplex PCR; the TCRdb copy retains only in-frame clones and omits some. Of 250,000 or so clones in the sample, 86% were seen once. The specimen was PBMCs or T cells enriched from blood (not recorded which). These receptors all stem from a woman under 30 who had recovered from COVID-19.

The gene calls are TRBV5-1 and TRBJ1-2, with D possibly matching TRBD1 (5 bases). CDR3 length: 14 amino acids. Germline CDR1 reads SGHRS; CDR2 reads YFSETQ. Deletions cut 4 bases from V and 0 bases from J, with 10 bases between. For the CDR3, the DNA is TGCGCCAGCAGCCTACAGACAGCTAACTATGGCTACACCTTC. Its protein product is CASSLQTANYGYTF.

This clone was observed a single time. This chain uses TRBV7-3 with TRBJ2-1; 11 bases fit TRBD2. Trimming removed 2 bases from V and 5 bases from J; junction bases left unmatched: 2. There are 15 residues in the CDR3. Germline V gene sequence: CDR1 SGHTA, CDR2 FQGTGA. The CDR3 bases are TGTGCCAGCAGCTTAGTGGGACTAGCGGACAATGAGCAGTTCTTC. Its translation is CASSLVGLADNEQFF.

The V gene is TRBV27, the J gene TRBJ2-2; 9 bases match TRBD2. The germline CDR1 and CDR2 sequences are MNHEY and SMNVEV (reference sequence). The CDR3 length is 18 residues. V was pared by 9 bases and J by 3 bases, with 17 bases of the junction left unmatched. Here the CDR3 DNA reads TGTGCCAGTCTTGGTCTAGCGGGAAAAGACCTGGACACCGGGGAGCTGTTTTTT. As protein: CASLGLAGKDLDTGELFF.

V and J are TRBV19 and TRBJ2-5, with 13 bases lining up with TRBD2. This CDR3 region has 16 residues. Germline V CDR1 and CDR2: LNHDA, SQIVND (reference sequence). V shed 4 bases and J 5 bases; nucleotides not matched to a gene: 7. The DNA of the CDR3 is TGTGCCAGTAGTAGGCGGACTAGCGGGAGTGGGGAGACCCAGTACTTC. It yields the protein CASSRRTSGSGETQYF.

This chain joins TRBV11-2 and TRBJ2-7; 9 bases match TRBD1. V shed 5 bases and J 6 bases; nucleotides not matched to a gene: 14. CDR1 and CDR2 from the germline V gene are SGHAT and FQNNGV. The CDR3 consists of 16 residues. The CDR3 sequence: CASSQTKFTGGGEQYF. DNA for the CDR3: TGTGCCAGCAGCCAGACGAAGTTCACAGGGGGCGGCGAGCAGTACTTC. Together with reference TRBV11-2 and TRBJ2-7, the CDR3 gives the full variable domain: EAGVAQSPRYKIIEKRQSVAFWCNPISGHATLYWYQQILGQGPKLLIQFQNNGVVDDSQLPKDRFSAERLKGVDSTLKIQPAKLEDSAVYLCASSQTKFTGGGEQYFGPGTRLTVT.

J is TRBJ1-5 and V is TRBV6-5, with 8 nucleotides matching TRBD1. Germline lookup yields CDR1 MNHEY and CDR2 SVGAGI. J gave up 3 bases and V 10 bases, and 11 bases lay outside the gene matches. This CDR3 spans 15 amino acids. CDR3 coding DNA: TGTGCCACCAAGGACAGGGTGGGGTCCAATCAGCCCCAGCATTTT. This translates into CATKDRVGSNQPQHF.

This sequence joins TRBV30 and TRBJ1-2; no reliable D call. This CDR3 has 12 amino acids. Between the trimmed V and J ends, which lost 0 bases and 7 bases, there was a span of 9 bases. Germline assignment: CDR1 GTSNPN and CDR2 SVGIG (reference sequence). The CDR3 region is CAWSVQSGGYTF. CDR3 DNA sequence: TGTGCCTGGAGTGTACAATCTGGTGGCTACACCTTC.

V usage is TRBV18 and J usage is TRBJ1-2, with TRBD1 as a possible D gene (6 bases). V was cut by 3 bases and J by 7 bases, with 15 bases left in between. The CDR3 totals 14 residues. Germline assignment: CDR1 KGHSH and CDR2 LQKENI. CDR3 nucleotides: TGTGCCAGCTCACCTACGAACAGGGAGCGTGGCTACACCTTC. It codes for CASSPTNRERGYTF.

This chain connects TRBV7-2 to TRBJ2-2; D is perhaps TRBD2 (6 bases). Trimming took off 6 bases at V and 4 bases at J, with 9 bases between the two ends. The CDR3 consists of 13 residues. From germline, CDR1 is SGHTA and CDR2 FQGNSA. This chain's CDR3 is CASRPRGTGELFF. The DNA for the CDR3 is TGTGCCAGCAGACCGCGGGGCACCGGGGAGCTGTTTTTT.

This chain links TRBV19 with TRBJ1-2; D is perhaps TRBD1 (5 bases). The CDR3 loop spans 15 amino acids. The V gene lost 6 bases and the J gene lost 8 bases, with 22 bases spanning the gap. In germline, CDR1 is LNHDA, CDR2 SQIVND (reference sequence). As DNA, the CDR3 is TGTGCCAGTAGCCGCACTCCGACAGCACGACTGGGCTACACCTTC. It specifies CASSRTPTARLGYTF.

The gene calls are TRBV7-8 and TRBJ2-5; 12 nucleotides align to TRBD2. Per germline, CDR1 SGHVS and CDR2 FQNEAQ. With V trimmed by 3 bases and J by 4 bases, 9 bases remained unmatched. The CDR3 sequence is 17 residues long. In DNA, the CDR3 is TGTGCCAGCAGCTTGCTAGCGGGGGGGCCTTTCGGAGAGACCCAGTACTTC. Residues: CASSLLAGGPFGETQYF.

V usage is TRBV19 and J usage is TRBJ2-7; D uncertain. The V end lost 3 bases, the J end lost 5 bases, and 8 bases lay between the germline ends. Germline V gene lookup returns CDR1 LNHDA and CDR2 SQIVND (reference sequence). The CDR3 runs to 12 residues. In DNA form, the CDR3 reads TGTGCCAGTAGTATTGGTCTAAACGAGCAGTACTTC. As protein: CASSIGLNEQYF.

V usage is TRBV24-1 and J usage is TRBJ2-3, with TRBD2 identical over 7 bases. After removal of 3 bases from V and 8 bases from J, the junction contained 13 bases not matched to a gene. The germline V gene encodes CDR1 KGHDR and CDR2 SFDVKD. The CDR3 spans 16 residues. The CDR3 DNA sequence: TGTGCCACCAGTGATCCTCGGGACTACAATTTGGGTACGCAGTATTTT. Residues: CATSDPRDYNLGTQYF.

The gene calls are TRBV5-4 and TRBJ2-3, with TRBD2 matching over 9 bases. J lost 2 bases, V lost 3 bases, and 7 bases had no gene match. Germline V gene data show CDR1 as SGHNT and CDR2 as YYREEE (reference sequence). The CDR3 sequence is 16 residues long. The CDR3 region is CASSSKTSGNTDTQYF. In nucleotides, the CDR3 is TGTGCCAGCAGCTCAAAGACTAGCGGAAACACAGATACGCAGTATTTT.

This rearrangement joins TRBV9 to TRBJ1-1, with 7 bases identical to TRBD1. The J segment lost 3 bases and the V segment lost 4 bases, leaving 6 bases of the junction unmatched. CDR3 length: 14 amino acids. CDR1 SGDLS and CDR2 YYNGEE come from the germline V gene. The CDR3 protein is CASSFRGYDTEAFF. The CDR3 DNA reads as TGTGCCAGCAGCTTCAGGGGGTATGACACTGAAGCTTTCTTT.

This clone appeared once. This chain joins TRBV28 and TRBJ2-7; the match to TRBD2 covers 11 bases. Trimming cost V 6 bases and J 4 bases; bases outside gene matches: 14. Germline V gene lookup returns CDR1 MDHEN and CDR2 SYDVKM. The CDR3 loop spans 17 amino acids. The CDR3 DNA is TGTGCCAGCAGGAACGGAGGGACTAGCGGAAACTATTACGAGCAGTACTTC. Protein sequence: CASRNGGTSGNYYEQYF. The full variable domain, completed using reference TRBV28 and TRBJ2-7, is DVKVTQSSRYLVKRTGEKVFLECVQDMDHENMFWYRQDPGLGLRLIYFSYDVKMKEKGDIPEGYSVSREKKERFSLILESASTNQTSMYLCASRNGGTSGNYYEQYFGPGTRLTVT.

V usage is TRBV7-9 and J usage is TRBJ2-5; 11 bases are a match to TRBD2. The CDR3 has 19 residues. The germline V gene encodes CDR1 SEHNR and CDR2 FQNEAQ (reference sequence). V gave up 2 bases and J gave up 2 bases; unmatched junction bases: 13. The CDR3 sequence is CASSLRRFGLAGGQETQYF. The CDR3 coding sequence is TGTGCCAGCAGCTTACGTCGTTTCGGTTTAGCGGGGGGGCAAGAGACCCAGTACTTC.